The TCR beta chain under discussion was sequenced for a study of human T cells and chemical hapten exposure. Whole-study context: Small discrepancies in pooled library volume mainly accounted for the varying TCR yields per sample.

The time point denotes: patch test 1, 2 weeks after DPC sensitization. Treatment meaning: therapeutic diphenylcyclopropenone sensitization with weekly scalp DPC. TCRdb itself ran the RACE reads through MiXCR, one entry per CDR3 protein. This sample has 300,000 to 400,000 distinct CDR3 sequences, with around 7% found just once. This clonotype was picked up a small number of times. Deletions cut 5 bases from V and 0 bases from J, with 11 bases between. The CDR3 totals 15 residues. The specimen was whole blood, collected in connection with sensitization to the hapten diphenylcyclopropenone (DPC). The chain uses TRBV12-3 or TRBV12-4 and TRBJ2-4; D is ambiguous. The clonotype was recovered from a woman between 18 and 30 years old with alopecia areata. Some clones in this sample may be carry-over from other donors' samples. The CDR3 here is CASSVSLLAKNIQYF. In DNA, the CDR3 is TGTGCCAGCAGTGTATCCTTACTAGCCAAAAACATTCAGTACTTC.